Listed below are T cell receptor beta chains from one sample, sequenced in a study of T cell responses to AZD1222 COVID-19 vaccine. Assay: immunoSEQ multiplex PCR; the TCRdb copy retains only in-frame clones and omits some. The table has some 120,000 clones, 75% to 90% seen once; the top ten hold roughly 4%. Material: peripheral blood, obtained on day 0 of MenACWY control vaccination. The receptors derive from an adult in good health. Each CDR3 is given with its conserved first and last residue. The order of the fields is V gene, J gene, clone size, D gene, CDR3 protein, CDR3 DNA. D genes are given only for firm matches. Clone size is given for some rows only: seen once, a few or many times, or a class if the clone is expanded.

v_call: TRBV5-6
j_call: TRBJ1-5
clone_size: .
d_call: .
cdr3_aa: CASSRRGSNQPQHF
cdr3_nt: TGTGCCAGCAGCAGGAGGGGGAGCAATCAGCCCCAGCATTTT

v_call: TRBV7-7
j_call: TRBJ1-5
clone_size: .
d_call: TRBD1
cdr3_aa: CASSFPGQPNQPQHF
cdr3_nt: TGTGCTAGCAGCTTTCCGGGACAGCCTAATCAGCCCCAGCATTTT

v_call: TRBV28
j_call: TRBJ1-1
clone_size: .
d_call: TRBD1
cdr3_aa: CASRPQGMSTEAFF
cdr3_nt: TGTGCCAGCAGGCCACAGGGGATGAGCACTGAAGCTTTCTTT

v_call: TRBV28
j_call: TRBJ2-5
clone_size: once
d_call: TRBD1
cdr3_aa: CASSSRQGRMETQYF
cdr3_nt: TGTGCCAGCAGTTCCCGACAGGGGAGGATGGAGACCCAGTACTTC

v_call: TRBV4-3
j_call: TRBJ2-6
clone_size: .
d_call: .
cdr3_aa: CASSQDFQSGANVLTF
cdr3_nt: TGCGCCAGCAGCCAAGACTTCCAGTCTGGGGCCAACGTCCTGACTTTC

v_call: TRBV19
j_call: TRBJ1-1
clone_size: .
d_call: .
cdr3_aa: CASSMGAGVNTEAFF
cdr3_nt: TGTGCCAGTAGTATGGGGGCAGGGGTGAACACTGAAGCTTTCTTT

v_call: TRBV6-2/TRBV6-3
j_call: TRBJ2-2
clone_size: .
d_call: .
cdr3_aa: CASSSIGIGELFF
cdr3_nt: TGTGCCAGCAGTTCGATTGGAATCGGGGAGCTGTTTTTT

v_call: TRBV7-3
j_call: TRBJ2-3
clone_size: .
d_call: TRBD2
cdr3_aa: CASSPGLAGSTDTQYF
cdr3_nt: TGTGCCAGCAGCCCGGGACTAGCGGGAAGCACAGATACGCAGTATTTT

v_call: TRBV24-1
j_call: TRBJ2-3
clone_size: .
d_call: .
cdr3_aa: CATSDSGTDTQYF
cdr3_nt: TGTGCCACCAGTGATTCTGGCACAGATACGCAGTATTTT

v_call: TRBV28
j_call: TRBJ2-3
clone_size: few
d_call: TRBD2
cdr3_aa: CASSSPTSGGATDTQYF
cdr3_nt: TGTGCCAGCAGTTCCCCTACTAGCGGGGGGGCAACAGATACGCAGTATTTT

v_call: TRBV29-1
j_call: TRBJ1-2
clone_size: .
d_call: .
cdr3_aa: CSVGGGGKANYGYTF
cdr3_nt: TGCAGCGTGGGGGGAGGTGGGAAAGCTAACTATGGCTACACCTTC

v_call: TRBV18
j_call: TRBJ2-5
clone_size: .
d_call: .
cdr3_aa: CASSPLGVRETQYF
cdr3_nt: TGTGCCAGCTCACCACTCGGGGTTCGAGAGACCCAGTACTTC

v_call: TRBV7-8
j_call: TRBJ1-6
clone_size: few
d_call: .
cdr3_aa: CASSSSSSPLHF
cdr3_nt: TGTGCCAGCAGCTCAAGCAGTTCACCCCTCCACTTT

v_call: TRBV7-3
j_call: TRBJ2-5
clone_size: .
d_call: .
cdr3_aa: CASSLQGPGQETQYF
cdr3_nt: TGTGCCAGCAGCTTACAGGGGCCAGGGCAAGAGACCCAGTACTTC

v_call: TRBV6-2/TRBV6-3
j_call: TRBJ2-1
clone_size: .
d_call: .
cdr3_aa: CASSSTGPSSYNEQFF
cdr3_nt: TGTGCCAGCAGTTCCACGGGACCGAGCTCCTACAATGAGCAGTTCTTC

v_call: TRBV28
j_call: TRBJ2-1
clone_size: .
d_call: .
cdr3_aa: CASSSGEAWGLGSYNEQFF
cdr3_nt: TGTGCCAGCAGTTCCGGCGAGGCATGGGGCTTAGGATCCTACAATGAGCAGTTCTTC

v_call: TRBV7-2
j_call: TRBJ2-6
clone_size: .
d_call: .
cdr3_aa: CASSLNGPRSGANVLTF
cdr3_nt: TGTGCCAGCAGCTTAAACGGACCGCGCTCTGGGGCCAACGTCCTGACTTTC

v_call: TRBV7-2
j_call: TRBJ2-3
clone_size: .
d_call: .
cdr3_aa: CATGPQADTQYF
cdr3_nt: TGTGCCACCGGACCCCAGGCAGATACGCAGTATTTT

v_call: TRBV19
j_call: TRBJ1-2
clone_size: .
d_call: .
cdr3_aa: CASSISEYGYTF
cdr3_nt: TGTGCCAGTAGTATATCCGAGTATGGCTACACCTTC

v_call: TRBV4-3
j_call: TRBJ2-6
clone_size: .
d_call: .
cdr3_aa: CASSQDLASGANVLTF
cdr3_nt: TGCGCCAGCAGCCAAGATTTAGCCTCTGGGGCCAACGTCCTGACTTTC

v_call: TRBV3-1/TRBV3-2
j_call: TRBJ2-7
clone_size: .
d_call: TRBD1
cdr3_aa: CASSPSGTGQAQYF
cdr3_nt: TGTGCCAGCAGCCCGTCCGGGACAGGGCAAGCGCAGTACTTC

v_call: TRBV6-5
j_call: TRBJ2-7
clone_size: .
d_call: .
cdr3_aa: CASRPTRDSYYEQYF
cdr3_nt: TGTGCCAGCAGACCTACGCGGGACAGCTACTACGAGCAGTACTTC

v_call: TRBV5-6
j_call: TRBJ1-3
clone_size: few
d_call: .
cdr3_aa: CASSLVGLPSGNTIYF
cdr3_nt: TGTGCCAGCAGCTTGGTTGGGCTTCCCAGTGGAAACACCATATATTTT

v_call: TRBV7-2
j_call: TRBJ2-7
clone_size: .
d_call: TRBD1
cdr3_aa: CASSFGTGYEQYF
cdr3_nt: TGTGCCAGCAGCTTCGGGACAGGCTACGAGCAGTACTTC

v_call: TRBV19
j_call: TRBJ2-5
clone_size: .
d_call: TRBD2
cdr3_aa: CASKTRVAGGYETQYF
cdr3_nt: TGTGCCAGCAAGACCAGGGTAGCGGGGGGTTACGAGACCCAGTACTTC

v_call: TRBV25-1
j_call: TRBJ2-1
clone_size: .
d_call: .
cdr3_aa: CASSPSRGGGYNEQFF
cdr3_nt: TGTGCCAGCAGCCCCTCCCGAGGGGGTGGGTACAATGAGCAGTTCTTC

v_call: TRBV7-2
j_call: TRBJ1-3
clone_size: .
d_call: TRBD1
cdr3_aa: CASSGGTAGNTIYF
cdr3_nt: TGTGCCAGCTCGGGTGGGACAGCCGGAAACACCATATATTTT

v_call: TRBV18
j_call: TRBJ2-7
clone_size: .
d_call: .
cdr3_aa: CASSPGQFSAYEQYF
cdr3_nt: TGTGCCAGCTCACCAGGGCAGTTCAGCGCCTACGAGCAGTACTTC